A single sample gave rise to the 24 T cell receptor beta chains below, sequenced in a study of T cell responses to AZD1222 COVID-19 vaccine. TCRdb's copy holds only in-frame clones and misses some; the assay was immunoSEQ multiplex PCR. The sample contains 95,000 to 150,000 clones, 85% to 90% of which appear only once. The sample was peripheral blood, taken on day 0 of AZD1222 vaccination. These receptors all stem from an adult in good health.

This clone was seen only once. The CDR3, as DNA: TGTGCCAGCAGCTTGGATTCAGGGGACGGGGCCAACGTCCTGACTTTC. It codes for CASSLDSGDGANVLTF. The gene calls are TRBV5-4 and TRBJ2-6; D is possibly TRBD1 (6 bases). The CDR3 sequence is 16 residues long. Per germline, CDR1 SGHNT and CDR2 YYREEE (reference sequence). The germline V and J ends were trimmed by 0 bases and 4 bases, with 11 bases remaining between them.

Notes on this clone: Other DNA variants within this sample encode the same CDR3. V and J are TRBV7-8 and TRBJ1-4, with D hard to call. This CDR3 comprises 13 residues. V dropped 5 bases and J dropped 8 bases, with 12 bases sitting between them. CDR1 is SGHVS, CDR2 FQNEAQ, per germline. The CDR3 region has the DNA TGTGCCAGCAGCCTTACGGGAGGGGAAAAACTGTTTTTT. Encoded protein: CASSLTGGEKLFF.

The gene calls are TRBV2 and TRBJ2-6; D is possibly TRBD1 (6 bases). Deletions cut 5 bases from V and 1 base from J, with 9 bases between. CDR3 length: 15 amino acids. Germline CDR1 and CDR2: SNHLY and FYNNEI. CDR3 protein: CASSYRESGANVLTF. As DNA, the CDR3 is TGTGCCAGCAGTTACAGGGAGTCTGGGGCCAACGTCCTGACTTTC.

V gene TRBV9 combines with J gene TRBJ2-1; D could derive from TRBD1 or TRBD2 (5 bases each). Germline CDR1 SGDLS, CDR2 YYNGEE. The CDR3 length is 15 residues. The V end lost 3 bases, the J end lost 0 bases, and 10 bases lay between the germline ends. The CDR3 sequence: CASSARDASYNEQFF. DNA for the CDR3: TGTGCCAGCAGCGCCCGGGACGCCTCCTACAATGAGCAGTTCTTC. The full variable domain, in which reference TRBV9 and TRBJ2-1 provide the parts outside the CDR3, is DSGVTQTPKHLITATGQRVTLRCSPRSGDLSVYWYQQSLDQGLQFLIQYYNGEERAKGNILERFSAQQFPDLHSELNLSSLELGDSALYFCASSARDASYNEQFFGPGTRLTVL.

The gene calls are TRBV2 and TRBJ2-7; D may be TRBD2 (5 bases). CDR3 length equals 13 residues. V was pared by 11 bases and J by 0 bases, with 14 bases between. The germline V gene has CDR1 SNHLY and CDR2 FYNNEI. DNA of the CDR3: TGTGCCGGTGGGTCTAGCAGCTCCTACGAGCAGTACTTC. The encoded protein is CAGGSSSSYEQYF.

CDR3 sequence (DNA): TGTGCCAGCAGCTTGCCGGGACAGGGGAATAATTCACCCCTCCACTTT. Translation gives CASSLPGQGNNSPLHF. This chain joins TRBV7-8 and TRBJ1-6, with TRBD1 identical over 10 bases. CDR3 size: 16 residues. Germline assignment: CDR1 SGHVS and CDR2 FQNEAQ. V lost 3 bases to trimming and J lost 5 bases; unmatched junction nucleotides: 4. Full variable domain (rest looked up from reference TRBV7-8 and TRBJ1-6): GAGVSQSPRYKVAKRGQDVALRCDPISGHVSLFWYQQALGQGPEFLTYFQNEAQLDKSGLPSDRFFAERPEGSVSTLKIQRTQQEDSAVYLCASSLPGQGNNSPLHFGNGTRLTVT.

The V call is TRBV27, the J call TRBJ1-4; D gene unclear. V lost 5 bases and J lost 5, with 15 bases in between. The CDR3 sequence is 15 residues long. Germline-derived CDR1 and CDR2 are MNHEY and SMNVEV (reference sequence). The CDR3 DNA reads TGTGCCAGCAGTCCCGAAGGGTGGGCGAATGAAAAACTGTTTTTT. Its translation: CASSPEGWANEKLFF.

This clone was seen a few times. This chain uses TRBV5-1 with TRBJ1-1; tentatively, D is TRBD1 (5 bases). CDR1 SGHRS and CDR2 YFSETQ come from the germline V gene. The CDR3 runs 16 residues. The V gene lost 0 bases and the J gene lost 4 bases, with 16 bases spanning the gap. The CDR3 is CASSLEPGGMVTEAFF. CDR3 nucleotide sequence: TGCGCCAGCAGCTTGGAACCTGGGGGAATGGTCACTGAAGCTTTCTTT.

The V call is TRBV6-1, the J call TRBJ1-5, with 7 bases that match TRBD1. Per the germline V gene, CDR1 is MNHNS and CDR2 is SASEGT. Trimming took 4 bases from V and 4 from J; bases not matched to a gene: 10. This CDR3 comprises 16 residues. The CDR3 reads CASSVQGDVRNQPQHF. The CDR3, as DNA: TGTGCCAGCAGTGTTCAGGGGGACGTTCGGAATCAGCCCCAGCATTTT.

V is TRBV12-5 and J is TRBJ1-5; 8 bases agree with TRBD1. CDR3 length: 17 amino acids. Germline trimming cut 0 bases from V and 9 bases from J; bases unmatched to any gene: 13. The germline V gene encodes CDR1 LGHNT and CDR2 FRNRAP. CDR3 loop: CASGLVRGQGWKWPQHF. CDR3 bases: TGTGCTAGTGGTTTGGTACGCGGACAGGGCTGGAAATGGCCCCAGCATTTT.

The rearrangement joins TRBV11-2 to TRBJ2-3; perhaps TRBD1 as D (6 bases). The CDR3 runs 15 residues. V gave up 5 bases and J gave up 4 bases, with 16 bases separating them. Looked up from germline, CDR1 is SGHAT and CDR2 is FQNNGV. This CDR3 reads CASSVMGAVADTQYF. The CDR3 DNA is TGTGCCAGCAGCGTGATGGGGGCGGTCGCAGATACGCAGTATTTT.

The V call is TRBV3-1 (or the pseudogene TRBV3-2), the J call TRBJ1-4, with D possibly TRBD1 on 5 matching bases. Germline CDR1 and CDR2: LGHDT and YNNKEL (reference sequence). The CDR3 extends over 15 amino acids. V was trimmed by 1 base and J by 8 bases, leaving 14 bases between them. The CDR3 loop reads CASSQGEGRREKLFF. In DNA form, the CDR3 reads TGTGCCAGCAGCCAAGGTGAGGGGCGACGGGAAAAACTGTTTTTT.

The chain has TRBV30 and TRBJ2-1; D is possibly TRBD1 or TRBD2 (5 bases each). Germline V gene sequence: CDR1 GTSNPN, CDR2 SVGIG (reference sequence). The CDR3 runs 10 residues. V gave up 6 bases and J gave up 9 bases, with 9 bases separating them. CDR3 coding DNA: TGTGCCTGCTGGGGGAGTGAGCAGTTCTTC. As protein: CACWGSEQFF.

This clone showed up just a few times. V is TRBV9 and J is TRBJ2-5; D remains unclear. V lost 0 bases and J lost 2, with 5 bases in between. Per germline, CDR1 SGDLS and CDR2 YYNGEE. The CDR3 is 13 amino acids. This CDR3 reads CASSVDIQETQYF. CDR3 nucleotide sequence: TGTGCCAGCAGCGTAGATATACAAGAGACCCAGTACTTC.

V and J are TRBV7-9 and TRBJ2-3; weak D call: TRBD1 (6 bases). CDR1 is SEHNR and CDR2 is FQNEAQ in the germline V gene (reference sequence). The V and J ends lost 1 base and 4 bases respectively, with 9 bases between them. This CDR3 comprises 14 residues. CDR3 in DNA: TGTGCCAGCAGCTTAGGAGGGGGTGCAGATACGCAGTATTTT. Translation: CASSLGGGADTQYF.

CDR3 nucleotide sequence: TGTGCCAGCAGGGGACCCTTGAACACTGAAGCTTTCTTT. It is translated as CASRGPLNTEAFF. The chain uses TRBV12-3 or TRBV12-4 and TRBJ1-1; D is possibly TRBD1 (5 bases). CDR3 length: 13 residues. Trimming pared 6 bases from V and 0 bases from J, leaving 8 bases between.

The rearrangement links TRBV2 to TRBJ1-4; D is perhaps TRBD1 (5 bases). CDR3 length equals 13 residues. Looked up from germline, CDR1 is SNHLY and CDR2 is FYNNEI. Trimming stripped 8 bases from V and 4 bases from J, with 11 bases between. For the CDR3, the DNA is TGTGCCAGCGCGGCGGGGGGTAATGAAAAACTGTTTTTT. Translated: CASAAGGNEKLFF.

Comment on this clone: An end of the junction differs from the germline gene, which may be a read error. The chain links TRBV2 to TRBJ2-3; D is undetermined. Germline V gives CDR1 SNHLY, CDR2 FYNNEI. The CDR3 runs to 17 residues. Here the CDR3 reads CASSDAPATTSTDTQYF. In DNA, the CDR3 is TGTGCCAGTAGTGATGCCCCAGCCACTACTAGCACAGATACGCAGTATTTT.

In nucleotides, the CDR3 is TGTGCCAGCACGAGGACAGGGGGAAGCTATGGCTACACCTTC. It translates to CASTRTGGSYGYTF. The chain couples TRBV6-5 to TRBJ1-2; 10 positions agree with TRBD1. With V trimmed by 7 bases and J by 4 bases, 6 bases remained unmatched. This CDR3 has 14 amino acids. CDR1 and CDR2 (germline): MNHEY, SVGAGI.

The chain couples TRBV7-2 to TRBJ1-4, with 7 bases that match TRBD1. The CDR3 is 15 amino acids. Germline trimming cut 2 bases from V and 3 bases from J; bases unmatched to any gene: 3. From germline, CDR1 is SGHTA and CDR2 FQGNSA. CDR3 in DNA: TGTGCCAGCAGCTTACAGGGGGGATCTAATGAAAAACTGTTTTTT. Translation: CASSLQGGSNEKLFF.

The CDR3 DNA is TGTGCCAGCAGCTTAGGGCTAGCGATTGGGGAGACCCAGTACTTC. Translating gives CASSLGLAIGETQYF. This sequence joins TRBV11-3 and TRBJ2-5; D possibly corresponds to TRBD2 (6 bases). Germline assignment: CDR1 SGHNT and CDR2 YENEEA. This CDR3 has 15 amino acids. V shed 1 base and J shed 5 bases, with 14 bases lying between them.

V is TRBV7-8 and J is TRBJ2-7, with a possible D match to TRBD2 (6 bases). The CDR3 is made up of 13 amino acids. V lost 5 bases, J lost 3 bases, and 11 bases lay in between. The V gene's germline CDR1 is SGHVS and CDR2 FQNEAQ. CDR3 nucleotide sequence: TGTGCCAGCAGCCTCACTAGCAACTACGAGCAGTACTTC. It is translated as CASSLTSNYEQYF.

V is TRBV18 and J is TRBJ2-2; D is uncertain. The V end lost 2 bases, the J end lost 4 bases, and 8 bases lay between the germline ends. There are 14 residues in the CDR3. CDR1 KGHSH and CDR2 LQKENI come from the germline V gene. CDR3 region: CASSPSRATGELFF. Written as DNA, the CDR3 is TGTGCCAGCTCACCATCAAGGGCCACCGGGGAGCTGTTTTTT.

The J gene is TRBJ1-1, the V gene TRBV19; no clear D gene. The CDR3 is made up of 13 amino acids. Germline V lookup: CDR1 LNHDA, CDR2 SQIVND (reference sequence). Trimming took 0 bases from V and 3 from J, leaving 5 bases between them. The CDR3 protein is CASSIDGYTEAFF. The CDR3, as DNA: TGTGCCAGTAGTATAGACGGCTACACTGAAGCTTTCTTT.